This T cell receptor (beta chain) appears in the sequencing data of a study of T cells in Graves' hyperthyroidism and ophthalmopathy. Per germline, CDR1 LGHNA and CDR2 YSLEER. There are 15 residues in the CDR3. Trimming removed 4 bases at V and 1 base at J, with 14 bases between. Amplified TCR beta CDR3 regions derived from RNA transcripts. HTBI primers drove first-round RT-PCR of the TCR CDR3. TCRdb reprocessed the multiplex PCR reads via MiXCR and lists one record per CDR3 protein. The repertoire holds some 760,000 distinct CDR3 sequences, with 12% to 15% as singletons. The specimen sequenced was blood. The rearrangement links TRBV4-3 to TRBJ2-7; a weak D match, TRBD1 (6 bases). This sequence was found in a woman aged 18-29 years with Graves' hyperthyroidism. DNA of the CDR3: TGCGCCAGCAGCCCTACCTGGCAGGGGTCCTACGAGCAGTACTTC. Translated, it gives CASSPTWQGSYEQYF.